One sample yielded the 15 T cell receptor beta chains listed below, sequenced in a study of cytomegalovirus exposure and HLA in healthy donors. Primers included in the PCR were 60 Vbeta and 13 Jbeta primers. Assay: immunoSEQ multiplex PCR; the TCRdb copy retains only in-frame clones and omits some. The sample has some 77,000 clones; almost 80% are singletons. Sequenced input: PBMCs. These receptors originate from a woman aged 40-49 years in good health and CMV-seropositive.

The rearrangement joins TRBV5-1 to TRBJ2-5, with a tentative D call TRBD1 (6 bases). Trimming took 4 bases from V and 1 from J, leaving 17 bases between them. The CDR3 consists of 16 residues. From germline, CDR1 is SGHRS and CDR2 YFSETQ. CDR3: CASSPTPKQGQETQYF. CDR3 nucleotide sequence: TGCGCCAGCAGCCCGACCCCGAAACAGGGCCAAGAGACCCAGTACTTC.

The CDR3 coding sequence is TGTGCCAGCAGCTCTCCGGGACAGGGGTCGGATACGCAGTATTTT. It encodes CASSSPGQGSDTQYF. The chain is built from TRBV7-9 and TRBJ2-3, with 10 bases that match TRBD1. Germline trimming cut 4 bases from V and 6 bases from J; bases unmatched to any gene: 7. The CDR3 contains 15 residues. Germline V gene data show CDR1 as SEHNR and CDR2 as FQNEAQ (reference sequence).

The chain is built from TRBV18 and TRBJ2-7, with D unresolved. V gave up 4 bases and J gave up 5 bases, with 9 bases separating them. The CDR3 consists of 12 residues. The germline V gene has CDR1 KGHSH and CDR2 LQKENI. CDR3 DNA sequence: TGTGCCAGCTCACGACTTTTCGACGAGCAGTACTTC. Protein sequence: CASSRLFDEQYF.

The V call is TRBV27, the J call TRBJ2-7; TRBD1 might be the D (6 bases). Trimming stripped 6 bases from V and 0 bases from J, with 9 bases between. The CDR3 has 13 amino acids. In germline, CDR1 is MNHEY, CDR2 SMNVEV (reference sequence). For the CDR3, the DNA is TGTGCCAGCAGCCAACAGGGCTCCTACGAGCAGTACTTC. Its protein product is CASSQQGSYEQYF.

The chain uses TRBV29-1 and TRBJ1-1; 7 positions match TRBD1. The V gene end was trimmed by 7 bases and the J gene end by 1 base; junction bases not matched to a gene: 9. The CDR3 runs to 14 residues. Per germline, CDR1 SQVTM and CDR2 ANQGSEA. Here the CDR3 DNA reads TGCAGCGCCCGGGAGGGGGCACGGAACACTGAAGCTTTCTTT. It codes for CSAREGARNTEAFF.

This chain links TRBV2 with TRBJ2-3, with D uncertain. Trimming removed 5 bases at V and 2 bases at J, with 14 bases between. This CDR3 has 15 residues. Germline loops: CDR1 SNHLY, CDR2 FYNNEI. CDR3 bases: TGTGCCAGCAGTTTCCAAACTCTCCCCACAGATACGCAGTATTTT. It specifies CASSFQTLPTDTQYF.

This chain links TRBV7-9 with TRBJ1-2; a weak D match, TRBD1 (5 bases). With 1 base removed from V and 0 bases from J, the gap between germline ends came to 12 bases. Germline CDR1 reads SEHNR; CDR2 reads FQNEAQ (reference sequence). This CDR3 has 16 residues. As DNA, the CDR3 is TGTGCCAGCAGCTTAGGACAGCTGAATGCTAACTATGGCTACACCTTC. As protein: CASSLGQLNANYGYTF.

This chain connects TRBV19 to TRBJ2-2; D not certain. Germline-derived CDR1 and CDR2 are LNHDA and SQIVND (reference sequence). The length of the CDR3 is 16 residues. Trimming took 4 bases from V and 0 from J, leaving 12 bases between them. The CDR3 loop is CASSTPMGANTGELFF. Here the CDR3 DNA reads TGTGCCAGTAGTACCCCGATGGGCGCGAACACCGGGGAGCTGTTTTTT.

The J gene is TRBJ2-1, the V gene TRBV27, with D tentatively TRBD1 (6 bases). Between the trimmed V and J ends, which lost 5 bases and 8 bases, there was a span of 19 bases. This CDR3 region has 15 residues. CDR1 and CDR2 (germline): MNHEY, SMNVEV (reference sequence). The CDR3: CASSAQGWYYHEQFF. For the CDR3, the DNA is TGTGCCAGCAGTGCCCAGGGGTGGTATTACCATGAGCAGTTCTTC.

The chain couples TRBV2 to TRBJ2-5, with no clear D. The germline gives CDR1 SNHLY, CDR2 FYNNEI. CDR3 size: 14 residues. Deletions cut 1 base from V and 0 bases from J, with 6 bases between. CDR3 DNA: TGTGCCAGCAGTGAAGGGCAGTACCAAGAGACCCAGTACTTC. This codes for CASSEGQYQETQYF.

This clone occurred once. V gene TRBV28 combines with J gene TRBJ1-1; perhaps TRBD1 as D (5 bases). Between the trimmed V and J ends, which lost 2 bases and 1 base, there was a span of 11 bases. This CDR3 contains 15 residues. Germline V CDR1 and CDR2: MDHEN, SYDVKM. This chain's CDR3 is CASSLLGPSNTEAFF. CDR3 sequence (DNA): TGTGCCAGCAGTTTACTGGGGCCGTCGAACACTGAAGCTTTCTTT.

The sample holds a few counts of this clone. This chain connects TRBV5-6 to TRBJ2-7; possible D gene TRBD1, 5 bases. The length of the CDR3 is 12 residues. V lost 0 bases and J lost 5, with 6 bases in between. The germline gives CDR1 SGHDT, CDR2 YYEEEE. The CDR3: CASSLVGDEQYF. In nucleotides, the CDR3 is TGTGCCAGCAGCTTGGTAGGGGACGAGCAGTACTTC.

This clone was detected once. The rearrangement uses TRBV7-9 and TRBJ2-5; 8 bases are a match to TRBD2. In germline, CDR1 is SEHNR, CDR2 FQNEAQ (reference sequence). J gave up 4 bases and V 4 bases, and 11 bases lay outside the gene matches. There are 16 residues in the CDR3. As DNA, the CDR3 is TGTGCCAGCAGCTCCGAAGGAGCGGGAGTAGGAGAGACCCAGTACTTC. Protein sequence: CASSSEGAGVGETQYF.

This clone was counted a single time. The chain couples TRBV29-1 to TRBJ1-2, with D uncertain. This CDR3 is 12 amino acids long. The germline V gene encodes CDR1 SQVTM and CDR2 ANQGSEA. V was cut by 7 bases and J by 8 bases, with 17 bases left in between. The CDR3 nucleotides read TGCAGCGCCCAAGGTGCGGTTTCGGGCTACACCTTC. It is translated as CSAQGAVSGYTF.

The chain joins TRBV19 to TRBJ1-5; a weak D match, TRBD1 (5 bases). The CDR3 covers 15 residues. The V gene's germline CDR1 is LNHDA and CDR2 SQIVND (reference sequence). The ends were cut back, 3 bases at V and 5 bases at J, with 14 bases in the middle. The CDR3 is CASSIAGGVHQPQHF. CDR3 DNA: TGTGCCAGTAGTATTGCGGGGGGGGTCCATCAGCCCCAGCATTTT.